These 16 T cell receptor beta chains came from one sample sequenced in a study of glioma-infiltrating T cells after dendritic cell vaccination listed by TCRdb under 2016. Library generation was performed with the immunoSEQ multiplex PCR assay. TCRdb carries this immuneACCESS record with in-frame sequences only. Its versions omit some clonotypes, under half of them owing to an unresolved V gene in the studies checked, with the rest unexplained. For this sample there are tens of thousands of clones; around four fifths appear just once. The ten biggest clones cover less than 2.5% of the sample. The time point tag for this specimen amounts to: after dendritic cell vaccination, including at tumor progression/relapse. This specimen was blood, taken after dendritic cell vaccination. The receptor set was obtained from a human donor with glioblastoma.

This clone was counted once. The chain's CDR3 is CASSLAKTESSYEQYF. CDR3 DNA: TGTGCCAGCAGCTTAGCGAAGACGGAGAGCTCCTACGAGCAGTACTTC. V gene TRBV11-1 combines with J gene TRBJ2-7, with D hard to call. The CDR3 runs to 16 residues. Trimming pared 0 bases from V and 0 bases from J, leaving 12 bases between. Germline CDR1 is SGHAT and CDR2 is FQDESV (reference sequence). Looking up the rest from reference TRBV11-1 and TRBJ2-7 gives the full variable domain: EAEVAQSPRYKITEKSQAVAFWCDPISGHATLYWYRQILGQGPELLVQFQDESVVDDSQLPKDRFSAERLKGVDSTLKIQPAELGDSAMYLCASSLAKTESSYEQYFGPGTRLTVT.

CDR3 DNA sequence: TGTGCCAGCAGCCCAACAGGGGGGTCCTACGAGCAGTACGTC. Residues: CASSPTGGSYEQYV. The chain combines TRBV5-6 with TRBJ2-7, with TRBD1 matching 8 bases. After removal of 4 bases from V and 1 base from J, the junction contained 4 bases not matched to a gene. In germline, CDR1 is SGHDT, CDR2 YYEEEE. The CDR3 is 14 residues long.

The chain uses TRBV7-8 and TRBJ2-3, with 8 bases that match TRBD2. CDR1 is SGHVS and CDR2 is FQNEAQ in the germline V gene. The CDR3 consists of 17 residues. Losses at the gene ends were 2 bases for V and 1 base for J; bases not matched to a gene: 8. CDR3 sequence: CASSLIIRAGGTDTQYF. Here the CDR3 DNA reads TGTGCCAGCAGCTTAATAATCCGAGCGGGGGGCACAGATACGCAGTATTTT.

The chain carries TRBV25-1 and TRBJ1-4; D remains ambiguous. CDR1 and CDR2 from the germline V gene are MGHDK and SYGVNS. Trimming left V 1 base short and J 6 bases short, with 18 bases between. This CDR3 has 17 amino acids. CDR3: CASSESLIAGWHEKLFF. In nucleotides, the CDR3 is TGTGCCAGCAGTGAATCTTTGATTGCGGGATGGCATGAAAAACTGTTTTTT.

The chain couples TRBV30 to TRBJ1-2; D is perhaps TRBD1 (5 bases). Trimming stripped 5 bases from V and 8 bases from J, with 12 bases between. The CDR3 is 11 residues long. CDR1 and CDR2 from the germline V gene are GTSNPN and SVGIG (reference sequence). CDR3 sequence (DNA): TGTGCCTGGTCCGACAGATACGGCTACACCTTC. Translating gives CAWSDRYGYTF.

Regarding this clone: Other DNA sequences in the same sample also yield this CDR3. The rearrangement uses TRBV19 and TRBJ1-1, with TRBD1 as a possible D gene (6 bases). CDR3 length: 13 residues. The V and J ends lost 5 bases and 4 bases respectively, with 11 bases between them. Germline CDR1 and CDR2: LNHDA and SQIVND (reference sequence). The CDR3 region has the DNA TGTGCCAGTAGTTTACAGGGTGGCACTGAAGCTTTCTTT. This codes for CASSLQGGTEAFF.

This clone occurred many times. J is TRBJ1-1 and V is TRBV2, with D possibly being TRBD1 (5 bases). Per germline, CDR1 SNHLY and CDR2 FYNNEI. V was cut by 7 bases and J by 0 bases, with 12 bases left in between. This CDR3 contains 14 residues. DNA of the CDR3: TGTGCCAGCAAGCTGACAGACGTGAACACTGAAGCTTTCTTT. This gives the protein CASKLTDVNTEAFF.

This chain links TRBV6-5 with TRBJ2-7; TRBD2 agrees at 9 bases. The CDR3 runs 16 residues. Germline V gene lookup returns CDR1 MNHEY and CDR2 SVGAGI. V shed 2 bases and J 7 bases; nucleotides not matched to a gene: 12. As DNA, the CDR3 is TGTGCCAGCAGTTACGATCTTAGCGGGGGAAGAGGTGAGCAGTACTTC. It translates to CASSYDLSGGRGEQYF.

The J gene is TRBJ1-3, the V gene TRBV6-1; D remains unclear. CDR1 and CDR2 from the germline V gene are MNHNS and SASEGT. This CDR3 has 15 residues. The V gene lost 4 bases and the J gene lost 3 bases, with 13 bases spanning the gap. The DNA for the CDR3 is TGTGCCAGCAGTGCTCTGGGCCATAATGGAAACACCATATATTTT. As protein: CASSALGHNGNTIYF.

This clone appeared a few times. The chain uses TRBV6-5 and TRBJ2-5, with D unclear. The germline gives CDR1 MNHEY, CDR2 SVGAGI. V lost 7 bases to trimming and J lost 4 bases, with 10 bases between them. The CDR3 has 12 residues. CDR3 residues: CASTGVGETQYF. CDR3 nucleotides: TGTGCCAGCACCGGAGTGGGAGAGACCCAGTACTTC.

V gene TRBV27 combines with J gene TRBJ1-1, with D unresolved. CDR1 is MNHEY and CDR2 is SMNVEV in the germline V gene (reference sequence). V lost 7 bases to trimming and J lost 6 bases, with 6 bases between them. The CDR3 extends over 10 amino acids. DNA of the CDR3: TGTGCCAGCATCGGGGCTGAAGCTTTCTTT. As protein: CASIGAEAFF.

The gene calls are TRBV15 and TRBJ2-7, with 8 positions matching TRBD2. Germline loops: CDR1 LNHNV, CDR2 YYDKDF (reference sequence). There are 16 residues in the CDR3. V shed 3 bases and J 4 bases; nucleotides not matched to a gene: 11. In DNA form, the CDR3 reads TGTGCCACCAGCAGGTCCAGCGGGAGAACGTCGTACGAGCAGTACGTC. Encoded protein: CATSRSSGRTSYEQYV.

J is TRBJ1-2 and V is TRBV6-5, with D possibly being TRBD1 (5 bases). The germline V gene has CDR1 MNHEY and CDR2 SVGAGI. This CDR3 has 16 amino acids. The ends were cut back, 0 bases at V and 2 bases at J, with 13 bases in the middle. Here the CDR3 DNA reads TGTGCCAGCAGTTACTCGATTTCAAGGGGAAACTATGGCTACACCTTC. Residues: CASSYSISRGNYGYTF.

This clone appeared a few times. This chain connects TRBV6-1 to TRBJ2-3, with 11 bases aligning to TRBD2. Germline loops: CDR1 MNHNS, CDR2 SASEGT. The CDR3 is 15 amino acids. After removal of 3 bases from V and 4 bases from J, the junction contained 3 bases not matched to a gene. The CDR3: CASSDTSGGPDTQYF. The CDR3, as DNA: TGTGCCAGCAGTGACACTAGCGGGGGACCAGATACGCAGTATTTT.

This rearrangement joins TRBV10-2 to TRBJ2-7, with 8 bases fitting TRBD1. Germline V gives CDR1 WSHSY, CDR2 SAAADI. The CDR3 has 14 amino acids. The V segment lost 6 bases and the J segment 3 bases; nucleotides outside the gene matches: 7. As DNA, the CDR3 is TGCGCCAGCAGCGACAGGGGAAGAGGCTACGAGCAGTACGTC. This codes for CASSDRGRGYEQYV.

This clone has a handful of counts. The chain employs TRBV2 and TRBJ2-5; 12 bases are a match to TRBD2. There are 16 residues in the CDR3. V was pared by 5 bases and J by 1 base, with 5 bases of the junction left unmatched. CDR1 and CDR2 from the germline V gene are SNHLY and FYNNEI. CDR3 in DNA: TGTGCCAGCAGTCACACTAGCGGGGGGTTCCAAGAGACCCAGTACTTC. It translates to CASSHTSGGFQETQYF.